The 30 T cell receptor beta chains presented below share a single source sample, sequenced in a study of cytomegalovirus exposure and HLA in healthy donors (dated by TCRdb to about 2017). The receptor library was made with the immunoSEQ multiplex PCR assay. A mixture of 60 forward primers for TCR Vbeta segments and 13 reverse primers for TCR Jbeta segments was used in the multiplex PCR. TCRdb re-hosts the immuneACCESS table, in-frame sequences only. Its copies lack some clones; in the studies checked, an unresolved V gene accounts for under half of them, and the cause for the rest is not known. The sample table lists 95,000 to 150,000 clones, 70% to 85% of them with a count of one. The biggest ten clones account for 1.8% of the sample. Sequenced material: PBMCs. The receptors come from a man between 18 and 29 years old in good health and CMV-seronegative.

The rearrangement uses TRBV7-3 and TRBJ2-1, with 7 bases identical to TRBD1. In germline, CDR1 is SGHTA, CDR2 FQGTGA. The V and J ends lost 4 bases and 4 bases, in that order; junction bases with no gene match: 7. The CDR3 sequence is 15 residues long. The CDR3 DNA reads TGTGCCAGCAGCTCCTACCCGGGACAGTACAATGAGCAGTTCTTC. It specifies CASSSYPGQYNEQFF. Using reference TRBV7-3 and TRBJ2-1 for the parts outside the CDR3, the full variable domain is GAGVSQTPSNKVTEKGKYVELRCDPISGHTALYWYRQSLGQGPEFLIYFQGTGAADDSGLPNDRFFAVRPEGSVSTLKIQRTERGDSAVYLCASSSYPGQYNEQFFGPGTRLTVL.

A single count supports this clone. The chain combines TRBV15 with TRBJ2-5, with 7 bases that match TRBD2. The J call could be wrong; TRBJ2-7 is a better fit for the DNA end. CDR1 is LNHNV, CDR2 YYDKDF, per germline (reference sequence). This CDR3 is 16 amino acids long. CDR3 region: CATSRAWGGRSYEQYF. DNA for the CDR3: TGTGCCACCAGCAGAGCCTGGGGGGGACGCTCCTACGAGCAGTACTTC.

The chain carries TRBV9 and TRBJ2-7, with 10 bases matching TRBD1. J gave up 5 bases and V 4 bases, and 6 bases lay outside the gene matches. This CDR3 region has 14 residues. Germline assignment: CDR1 SGDLS and CDR2 YYNGEE. The CDR3 coding sequence is TGTGCCAGCAGCCCGACAGGGGGCTTCGACGAGCAGTACTTC. It yields the protein CASSPTGGFDEQYF.

This clone turned up a few times. V usage is TRBV6-1 and J usage is TRBJ2-1; 7 nucleotides agree with TRBD1. The CDR3 sequence is 14 residues long. The germline CDR1 and CDR2 sequences are MNHNS and SASEGT. Germline trimming cut 7 bases from V and 6 bases from J; bases unmatched to any gene: 9. This CDR3 reads CASIIPNRGNEQFF. Here the CDR3 DNA reads TGTGCCAGCATCATCCCGAACAGGGGCAATGAGCAGTTCTTC.

A single count supports this clone. V usage is TRBV7-3 and J usage is TRBJ1-2, with D hard to call. Germline CDR1 reads SGHTA; CDR2 reads FQGTGA. Trimming shortened V by 5 bases and J by 4 bases, and 11 bases separated the two germline ends. The CDR3 length is 13 residues. The CDR3 loop reads CASSLLSFYGYTF. The CDR3 bases are TGTGCCAGCAGCCTCCTCAGTTTCTATGGCTACACCTTC.

This chain uses TRBV9 with TRBJ2-5; TRBD2 aligns across 7 bases. Germline trimming cut 0 bases from V and 3 bases from J; bases unmatched to any gene: 2. Germline lookup yields CDR1 SGDLS and CDR2 YYNGEE. This CDR3 spans 14 amino acids. The CDR3 DNA is TGTGCCAGCAGCGTAGGGCTAGCGGAAGAGACCCAGTACTTC. Translated, it gives CASSVGLAEETQYF.

The chain carries TRBV13 and TRBJ1-1; no definite D call. The germline V gene has CDR1 PRHDT and CDR2 FYEKMQ (reference sequence). This CDR3 region has 14 residues. Trimming shortened V by 5 bases and J by 2 bases, and 12 bases separated the two germline ends. The DNA of the CDR3 is TGTGCCAGCAGCCAGTCGGCGGTCAACACTGAAGCTTTCTTT. This sequence encodes CASSQSAVNTEAFF.

The V and J genes are TRBV9 and TRBJ2-3; D uncertain. CDR1 and CDR2 from the germline V gene are SGDLS and YYNGEE. V dropped 4 bases and J dropped 10 bases, with 10 bases sitting between them. CDR3 length equals 11 residues. The CDR3 DNA reads as TGTGCCAGCAGCTCACCGGGTGCGCAGTATTTT. This encodes CASSSPGAQYF.

The table lists this clone with a count of one. Here the CDR3 reads CASSEALGVNTEAFF. DNA for the CDR3: TGTGCCAGCAGTGAGGCCCTCGGAGTGAACACTGAAGCTTTCTTT. This chain links TRBV2 with TRBJ1-1; D call uncertain. V lost 3 bases to trimming and J lost 0 bases, with 11 bases between them. This CDR3 region has 15 residues. Germline V gives CDR1 SNHLY, CDR2 FYNNEI.

The rearrangement uses TRBV29-1 and TRBJ2-7; 10 nucleotides line up with TRBD1. V was clipped by 6 bases and J by 3 bases; unmatched bases: 11. CDR3 length: 15 residues. Germline CDR1 reads SQVTM; CDR2 reads ANQGSEA. The CDR3 region is CSVETWTGGYYEQYF. DNA of the CDR3: TGCAGCGTCGAGACATGGACAGGGGGATACTACGAGCAGTACTTC.

V is TRBV9 and J is TRBJ1-5; TRBD1 agrees at 9 bases. CDR3 length: 19 amino acids. CDR1 SGDLS and CDR2 YYNGEE come from the germline V gene. V shed 4 bases and J 5 bases; nucleotides not matched to a gene: 19. The CDR3 protein is CASSTKQFFRDRDYQPQHF. CDR3 sequence (DNA): TGTGCCAGCAGCACCAAGCAATTTTTCCGGGACAGGGATTATCAGCCCCAGCATTTT.

This clone was seen only once. The chain has TRBV10-2 and TRBJ1-2; a possible D gene is TRBD1 (5 bases). Germline CDR1 reads WSHSY; CDR2 reads SAAADI. There are 15 residues in the CDR3. V lost 4 bases and J lost 2, with 14 bases in between. The CDR3 is CASSGGQGLNYGYTF. The CDR3 nucleotides read TGCGCCAGCAGTGGGGGCCAGGGCTTGAACTATGGCTACACCTTC.

V and J are TRBV5-4 and TRBJ1-1; TRBD1 matches 9 bases. With 4 bases clipped from V and 6 bases from J, the junction kept 7 bases outside the gene matches. The CDR3 extends over 14 amino acids. Germline assignment: CDR1 SGHNT and CDR2 YYREEE (reference sequence). CDR3 coding DNA: TGTGCCAGCAGCAACAGGGGGCGGGTGGCTGAAGCTTTCTTT. It encodes CASSNRGRVAEAFF.

This rearrangement joins TRBV27 to TRBJ1-2; no clear D gene. CDR3 length equals 11 residues. V lost 8 bases and J 0 bases, leaving 4 bases between the germline ends. CDR1 and CDR2 (germline): MNHEY, SMNVEV (reference sequence). The CDR3 nucleotides read TGTGCCAGCCGGGCTAACTATGGCTACACCTTC. Residues: CASRANYGYTF.

The CDR3 bases are TGTGCCAGCAGGGCAGTATCGAACACTGAAGCTTTCTTT. Amino acid sequence: CASRAVSNTEAFF. The V call is TRBV2, the J call TRBJ1-1; unclear D gene. This CDR3 region has 13 residues. Trimming pared 6 bases from V and 1 base from J, leaving 9 bases between. Looked up from germline, CDR1 is SNHLY and CDR2 is FYNNEI.

This clone was seen more than once but under ten times. This chain joins TRBV10-3 and TRBJ1-2, with TRBD1 matching 7 bases. The germline V gene has CDR1 ENHRY and CDR2 SYGVKD. The CDR3 runs 13 residues. With V trimmed by 3 bases and J by 8 bases, 6 bases remained unmatched. CDR3 protein: CAISEDRDRGYTF. DNA of the CDR3: TGTGCCATCAGTGAAGACAGGGATCGGGGCTACACCTTC.

This clone turned up a few times. The chain has TRBV6-1 and TRBJ2-3; 9 bases agree with TRBD2. The germline gives CDR1 MNHNS, CDR2 SASEGT. J lost 1 base, V lost 10 bases, and 3 bases had no gene match. CDR3 size: 13 residues. For the CDR3, the DNA is TGTGCCATCAAGCGGGGGGGCACAGATACGCAGTATTTT. Residues: CAIKRGGTDTQYF.

The V gene is TRBV4-2, the J gene TRBJ1-3, with 8 bases lining up with TRBD1. Unmatched junction bases numbered 8, after V lost 4 bases and J lost 3 bases. Germline V gene lookup returns CDR1 LGHNA and CDR2 YNFKEQ. This CDR3 has 16 residues. CDR3: CASSRTTGEFGNTIYF. The CDR3, as DNA: TGTGCCAGCAGCCGCACGACAGGGGAGTTTGGAAACACCATATATTTT.

The J gene is TRBJ2-3, the V gene TRBV4-3, with 10 nucleotides matching TRBD2. The V gene end was trimmed by 0 bases and the J gene end by 5 bases; junction bases not matched to a gene: 11. This CDR3 comprises 18 residues. Germline CDR1 LGHNA, CDR2 YSLEER. The CDR3 loop reads CASSQDRGLAGAGDTQYF. CDR3 coding DNA: TGCGCCAGCAGCCAAGATCGGGGGCTAGCGGGGGCGGGAGATACGCAGTATTTT.

The rearrangement uses TRBV6-6 and TRBJ1-1; 10 nucleotides line up with TRBD1. Per germline, CDR1 MNHNY and CDR2 SVGAGI (reference sequence). J lost 4 bases, V lost 2 bases, and 7 bases had no gene match. This CDR3 is built from 16 residues. CDR3 in DNA: TGTGCCAGCAGTTACCAGCGACAGGGGGCGGCCACTGAAGCTTTCTTT. Translation: CASSYQRQGAATEAFF.

The table lists this clone with a count of one. The chain combines TRBV14 with TRBJ2-3, with 8 bases lining up with TRBD2. The CDR3 runs to 14 residues. V was clipped by 3 bases and J by 10 bases; unmatched bases: 9. Germline V gene data show CDR1 as SGHDN and CDR2 as FVKESK. The chain's CDR3 is CASSHTGGRGAQYF. In DNA, the CDR3 is TGTGCCAGCAGCCATACGGGGGGGCGTGGTGCGCAGTATTTT.

This chain connects TRBV6-5 to TRBJ1-2, with a possible D match to TRBD1 (6 bases). The CDR3 is 14 amino acids. V was trimmed by 2 bases and J by 8 bases, leaving 15 bases between them. Germline values: CDR1 MNHEY, CDR2 SVGAGI. CDR3 nucleotide sequence: TGTGCCAGCAGTTACGTGACAGGCTTCCGCGGCTACACCTTC. It encodes CASSYVTGFRGYTF.

This clone has more than one count but fewer than ten. The J gene is TRBJ2-7, the V gene TRBV12-5; maybe TRBD1 (5 bases). Trimming removed 1 base from V and 2 bases from J, with 12 bases in between. CDR1 LGHNT and CDR2 FRNRAP come from the germline V gene. This CDR3 contains 15 residues. CDR3 region: CASGLDPGSPYEQYF. The CDR3 DNA is TGTGCTAGTGGTTTGGATCCAGGGTCTCCCTACGAGCAGTACTTC.

The count of this clone is one. This chain uses TRBV10-3 with TRBJ2-7, with 9 nucleotides matching TRBD1. The ends lost 3 bases at V and 6 bases at J; junction bases unmatched: 3. The CDR3 sequence is 13 residues long. CDR1 and CDR2 (germline): ENHRY, SYGVKD. The CDR3 reads CAISEGTGLEQYF. CDR3 DNA: TGTGCCATCAGTGAAGGGACAGGGCTCGAGCAGTACTTC.

J is TRBJ2-3 and V is TRBV4-3; D is possibly TRBD2 (5 bases). V gave up 1 base and J gave up 0 bases, with 8 bases separating them. From germline, CDR1 is LGHNA and CDR2 YSLEER. There are 15 residues in the CDR3. DNA for the CDR3: TGCGCCAGCAGCCAAGGAGCGGCTAGCACAGATACGCAGTATTTT. The encoded protein is CASSQGAASTDTQYF.

The V gene is TRBV19, the J gene TRBJ1-2; 7 nucleotides align to TRBD1. After removal of 0 bases from V and 9 bases from J, the junction contained 13 bases not matched to a gene. Germline V CDR1 and CDR2: LNHDA, SQIVND (reference sequence). There are 16 residues in the CDR3. In nucleotides, the CDR3 is TGTGCCAGTAGTATAGATCCCTCCTGGCAGGGGGTGAGCTACACCTTC. It encodes CASSIDPSWQGVSYTF.

The chain has TRBV2 and TRBJ1-5, with 11 bases fitting TRBD1. Germline CDR1 and CDR2: SNHLY and FYNNEI. This CDR3 is 14 amino acids long. The ends lost 3 bases at V and 6 bases at J; junction bases unmatched: 1. Written as DNA, the CDR3 is TGTGCCAGCAGTGAGGGGACAGGGGGTCAGCCCCAGCATTTT. This gives the protein CASSEGTGGQPQHF.

The chain uses TRBV10-1 and TRBJ1-5; TRBD1 matches 7 bases. J lost 4 bases, V lost 6 bases, and 3 bases had no gene match. The length of the CDR3 is 13 residues. Germline values: CDR1 WNHNN, CDR2 SYGVQD (reference sequence). The CDR3 DNA reads TGCGCCAGCAGGTCAGGGGGGAATCAGCCCCAGCATTTT. It specifies CASRSGGNQPQHF.

This rearrangement joins TRBV6-5 to TRBJ2-1; 10 nucleotides match TRBD1. Looked up from germline, CDR1 is MNHEY and CDR2 is SVGAGI. The CDR3 extends over 14 amino acids. The ends lost 4 bases at V and 10 bases at J; junction bases unmatched: 7. CDR3 loop: CASSSGQGLGEQFF. CDR3 nucleotides: TGTGCCAGCAGTTCGGGACAGGGGCTCGGGGAGCAGTTCTTC.

The genes are TRBV2 and TRBJ1-2; D might be TRBD1 (6 bases). The CDR3 consists of 13 residues. Looked up from germline, CDR1 is SNHLY and CDR2 is FYNNEI. The V end was cut by 1 base, the J end by 4 bases, with 7 bases between. The CDR3, as DNA: TGTGCCAGCAGTGAAGGCAGGGGCTATGGCTACACCTTC. Its translation: CASSEGRGYGYTF.